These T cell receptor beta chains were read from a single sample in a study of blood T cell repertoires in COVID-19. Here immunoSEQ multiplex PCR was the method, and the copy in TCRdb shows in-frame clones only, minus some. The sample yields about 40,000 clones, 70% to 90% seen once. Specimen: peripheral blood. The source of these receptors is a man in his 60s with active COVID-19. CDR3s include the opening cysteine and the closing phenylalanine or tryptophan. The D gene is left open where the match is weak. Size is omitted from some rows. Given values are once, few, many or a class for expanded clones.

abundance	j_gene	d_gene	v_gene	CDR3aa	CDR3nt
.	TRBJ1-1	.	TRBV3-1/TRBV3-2	CASSPSDRIVTEAFF	TGTGCCAGCAGCCCGTCCGACAGGATAGTCACTGAAGCTTTCTTT
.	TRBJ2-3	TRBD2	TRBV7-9	CASSFSGSVTDTQYF	TGTGCCAGCAGCTTTAGCGGGAGTGTCACAGATACGCAGTATTTT
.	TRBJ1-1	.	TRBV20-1	CSASFGPGGGNTEAFF	TGCAGTGCTAGTTTCGGACCCGGCGGAGGGAACACTGAAGCTTTCTTT
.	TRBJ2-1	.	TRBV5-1	CASSLGGGAEEEQFF	TGCGCCAGCAGCTTGGGCGGGGGCGCCGAGGAGGAGCAGTTCTTC
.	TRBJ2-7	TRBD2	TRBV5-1	CASSPGGYEQYF	TGCGCCAGCAGCCCCGGGGGGTACGAGCAGTACTTC
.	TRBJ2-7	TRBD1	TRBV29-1	CSVGRGRGSYEQYF	TGCAGCGTTGGTAGGGGGCGAGGATCCTACGAGCAGTACTTC
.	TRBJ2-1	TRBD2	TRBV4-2	CASSQDEREEYSEQFF	TGTGCCAGCAGCCAAGATGAGCGGGAGGAATACAGTGAGCAGTTCTTC
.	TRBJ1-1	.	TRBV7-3	CASSPTGPNTEAFF	TGTGCCAGCAGCCCCACGGGTCCGAACACTGAAGCTTTCTTT
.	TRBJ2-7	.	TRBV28	CASSSFATYEQYF	TGTGCCAGCAGTTCATTCGCGACCTACGAGCAGTACTTC
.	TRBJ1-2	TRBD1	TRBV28	CASSLWDRGGYYGYTF	TGTGCCAGCAGTTTATGGGACAGGGGAGGGTACTATGGCTACACCTTC
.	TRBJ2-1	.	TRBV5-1	CASSLGGQSYNEQFF	TGCGCCAGCAGCTTGGGAGGACAGAGCTACAATGAGCAGTTCTTC
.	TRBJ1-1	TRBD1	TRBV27	CASSFQSQGEAFF	TGTGCCAGCAGTTTCCAGTCACAGGGGGAAGCTTTCTTT
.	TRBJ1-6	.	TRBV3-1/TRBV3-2	CASSPRTVGSPLHF	TGTGCCAGCAGCCCGAGGACAGTCGGATCACCCCTCCACTTT
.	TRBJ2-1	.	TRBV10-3	CAISESELAINEQFF	TGTGCCATCAGTGAGTCCGAACTAGCCATCAATGAGCAGTTCTTC
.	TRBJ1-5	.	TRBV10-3	CAISDRVMGQPQHF	TGTGCCATCAGTGACCGGGTAATGGGTCAGCCCCAGCATTTT
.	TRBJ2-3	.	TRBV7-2	CASSLASGPDTQYF	TGTGCCAGCAGCTTAGCGAGCGGGCCAGATACGCAGTATTTT
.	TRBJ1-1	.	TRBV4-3	CASSLSGVPSWTEAFF	TGCGCCAGCAGCTTATCAGGGGTCCCCTCGTGGACTGAAGCTTTCTTT
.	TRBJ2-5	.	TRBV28	CASSSGQETQYF	TGTGCCAGCAGTAGCGGACAAGAGACCCAGTACTTC
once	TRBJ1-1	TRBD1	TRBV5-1	CASSYRGLGNTEAFF	TGCGCCAGCAGCTACAGGGGGCTGGGGAACACTGAAGCTTTCTTT
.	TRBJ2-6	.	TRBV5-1	CASSAEAISGANVLTF	TGCGCCAGCAGCGCGGAAGCGATCTCTGGGGCCAACGTCCTGACTTTC
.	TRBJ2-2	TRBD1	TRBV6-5	CASSLQGRNTGELFF	TGTGCCAGCAGTTTACAGGGGAGAAACACCGGGGAGCTGTTTTTT
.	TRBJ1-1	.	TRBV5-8	CASTQKGGKAFF	TGTGCCAGCACCCAGAAAGGAGGCAAAGCTTTCTTT
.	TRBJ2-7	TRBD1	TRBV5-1	CASRDPGQGSNEQYF	TGCGCCAGCAGGGATCCGGGACAGGGATCCAACGAGCAGTACTTC
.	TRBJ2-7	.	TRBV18	CASSPQGGLEFYEQYF	TGTGCCAGCTCCCCGCAGGGGGGACTAGAGTTCTACGAGCAGTACTTC
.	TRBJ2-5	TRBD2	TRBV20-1	CSASPLAGTPYQETQYF	TGCAGTGCTAGTCCCCTAGCGGGAACTCCGTACCAAGAGACCCAGTACTTC
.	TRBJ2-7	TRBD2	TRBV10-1	CASSPGTSGIYEQYF	TGCGCCAGCTCTCCAGGGACTAGCGGGATCTACGAGCAGTACTTC
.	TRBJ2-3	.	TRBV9	CASTLGGAQTDTQYF	TGTGCCAGCACCCTGGGGGGAGCACAAACAGATACGCAGTATTTT
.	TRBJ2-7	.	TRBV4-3	CASSQWYRDYEQYF	TGCGCCAGCAGCCAATGGTACAGAGACTACGAGCAGTACTTC
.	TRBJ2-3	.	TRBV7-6	CASSLVPGAADTQYF	TGTGCCAGCAGCTTAGTTCCAGGGGCGGCAGATACGCAGTATTTT
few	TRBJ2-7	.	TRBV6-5	CASSYRGTPHYEQYF	TGTGCCAGCAGTTACCGAGGGACACCTCACTACGAGCAGTACTTC
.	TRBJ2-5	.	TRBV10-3	CAISPRGPGSQETQYF	TGTGCCATCAGCCCGCGGGGGCCAGGGTCCCAAGAGACCCAGTACTTC
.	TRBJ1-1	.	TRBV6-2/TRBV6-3	CASTPWAGNTEAFF	TGTGCCAGCACCCCCTGGGCCGGGAACACTGAAGCTTTCTTT
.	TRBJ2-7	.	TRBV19	CASRLTGSSYEQYF	TGTGCCAGCCGCCTTACAGGGAGCTCCTACGAGCAGTACTTC
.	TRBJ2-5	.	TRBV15	CATSSTSTNPQETQYF	TGTGCCACCAGCAGTACTAGTACGAACCCCCAAGAGACCCAGTACTTC
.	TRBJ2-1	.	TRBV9	CASSGGEGGYNEQFF	TGTGCCAGCAGCGGCGGAGAGGGGGGGTACAATGAGCAGTTCTTC
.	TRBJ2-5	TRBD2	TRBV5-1	CASSLGLAGGETQYF	TGCGCCAGCAGCTTGGGACTAGCGGGAGGAGAGACCCAGTACTTC
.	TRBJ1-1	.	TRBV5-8	CASSTRLAGWNTEAFF	TGTGCCAGCAGCACAAGATTGGCGGGGTGGAACACTGAAGCTTTCTTT